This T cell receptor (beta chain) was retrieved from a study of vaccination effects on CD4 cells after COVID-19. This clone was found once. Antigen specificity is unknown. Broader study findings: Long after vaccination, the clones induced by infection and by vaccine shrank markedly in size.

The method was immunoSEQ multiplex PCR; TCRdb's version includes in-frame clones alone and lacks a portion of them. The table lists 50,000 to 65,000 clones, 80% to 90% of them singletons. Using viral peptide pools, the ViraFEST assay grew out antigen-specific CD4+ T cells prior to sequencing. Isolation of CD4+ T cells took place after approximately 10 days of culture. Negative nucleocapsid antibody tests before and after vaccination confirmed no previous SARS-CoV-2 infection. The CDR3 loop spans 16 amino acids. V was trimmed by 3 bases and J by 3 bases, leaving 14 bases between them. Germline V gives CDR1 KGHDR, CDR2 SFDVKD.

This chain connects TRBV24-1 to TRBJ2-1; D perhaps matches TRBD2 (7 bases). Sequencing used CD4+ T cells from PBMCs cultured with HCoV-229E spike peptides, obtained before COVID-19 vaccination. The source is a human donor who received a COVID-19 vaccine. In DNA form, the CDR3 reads TGTGCCACCAGTGATAACCTGGGGGGGCTCTACAATGAGCAGTTCTTC. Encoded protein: CATSDNLGGLYNEQFF.